The entry below describes one T cell receptor (beta chain). The CDR3 spans 22 residues. CDR1 and CDR2 from the germline V gene are LNHDA and SQIVND (reference sequence). The germline V and J ends were trimmed by 2 bases and 0 bases, with 26 bases remaining between them. This specimen comes from a study of blood T cell repertoires in COVID-19. Study information: The United States, Italy and Spain were the sources of the acute and convalescent COVID-19 samples. T cells, B-cell-depleted T cells, or PBMCs provided the cDNA or gDNA that served as material.

Original processing notes: Estimation of nucleated cell counts was performed using reference gene primer amplification. Libraries were prepared by immunoSEQ multiplex PCR; TCRdb keeps only in-frame clonotypes and omits some of them. V and J calls and clone size follow that table, whereas D and trimming were derived from the DNA. Here the sample spans about 130,000 clones, less than 85% being singletons. The source material was peripheral blood. The receptor comes from a woman older than 75 with acute or convalescent COVID-19. The V call is TRBV19, the J call TRBJ2-6; possibly TRBD1 for D (5 bases). The CDR3 region is CASSISLSVRQPSYSGANVLTF. In DNA, the CDR3 is TGTGCCAGTAGTATATCCCTCTCTGTCCGACAGCCGTCATACTCTGGGGCCAACGTCCTGACTTTC.